This entry lists 23 T cell receptor beta chains sequenced from one sample in a study of human T cells and chemical hapten exposure. Time point indicated: patch test 2, 6 weeks after DPC sensitization. Stated treatment: therapeutic diphenylcyclopropenone sensitization with weekly scalp DPC. TCRdb re-derived calls from the RACE reads in MiXCR, one entry per CDR3 protein. Of some 79,000 distinct CDR3 sequences in the sample, 8% to 13% are singletons; the top ten hold around 5%. The specimen was whole blood, collected in connection with sensitization to the hapten diphenylcyclopropenone (DPC). The receptors were sampled from a woman aged 45 to 65 with alopecia areata. Some clones in this sample may be carry-over from other donors' samples.

In its sample, this clonotype was seen a few times. V usage is TRBV10-3 and J usage is TRBJ1-4, with D uncertain. The V end was cut by 0 bases, the J end by 13 bases, with 6 bases between. The CDR3 contains 11 residues. From germline, CDR1 is ENHRY and CDR2 SYGVKD. The CDR3 DNA sequence: TGTGCCATCAGTGAGTCCGGACTACTGTTTTTT. Protein product: CAISESGLLFF.

This clonotype appeared a single time. V and J are TRBV9 and TRBJ1-3; D gene ambiguous. Per germline, CDR1 SGDLS and CDR2 YYNGEE. The germline V and J ends were trimmed by 4 bases and 2 bases, with 13 bases remaining between them. The CDR3 totals 15 residues. DNA of the CDR3: TGTGCCAGCAGCCTACCCCCCAAGGCTGGAAACACCATATATTTT. It specifies CASSLPPKAGNTIYF.

A few counts support this clonotype. The gene calls are TRBV12-3 or TRBV12-4 and TRBJ2-1, with TRBD2 identical over 12 bases. This CDR3 spans 17 amino acids. The V and J ends lost 0 bases and 8 bases, in that order; junction bases with no gene match: 8. This chain's CDR3 is CASSLAALAGGPDEQFF. The DNA for the CDR3 is TGTGCCAGCAGTTTAGCAGCCCTAGCGGGAGGGCCTGATGAGCAGTTCTTC.

Only a few counts were recorded for this clonotype. The chain joins TRBV2 to TRBJ1-5, with TRBD1 matching 7 bases. The germline V gene has CDR1 SNHLY and CDR2 FYNNEI. CDR3 size: 13 residues. V lost 8 bases, J lost 3 bases, and 4 bases stayed unmatched. CDR3 loop: CASETGHNQPQHF. DNA of the CDR3: TGTGCCAGCGAGACAGGGCACAATCAGCCCCAGCATTTT.

This clonotype was found many times. This chain uses TRBV2 with TRBJ2-5; possible D gene TRBD1, 5 bases. Deletions cut 4 bases from V and 1 base from J, with 16 bases between. Germline V lookup: CDR1 SNHLY, CDR2 FYNNEI. CDR3 size: 16 residues. As DNA, the CDR3 is TGTGCCAGCAGTGTCCAGACTCCTGGGGCCCAAGAGACCCAGTACTTC. Encoded protein: CASSVQTPGAQETQYF.

Many counts were recorded for this clonotype. The V and J genes are TRBV20-1 and TRBJ2-2, with 7 bases matching TRBD2. Germline V gene data show CDR1 as DFQATT and CDR2 as SNEGSKA (reference sequence). The V gene end was trimmed by 4 bases and the J gene end by 6 bases; junction bases not matched to a gene: 8. The CDR3 extends over 14 amino acids. The CDR3 sequence is CSAMGGSVAGELFF. The CDR3, as DNA: TGCAGTGCTATGGGCGGGAGTGTTGCCGGGGAGCTGTTTTTT.

The chain is built from TRBV6-2 or TRBV6-3 and TRBJ2-4, with D maybe TRBD2 (5 bases). This CDR3 comprises 15 residues. The germline V gene has CDR1 MNHEY and CDR2 SVGEGT. V lost 0 bases and J lost 3, with 9 bases in between. The CDR3 DNA reads TGTGCCAGCAGTTACTCGCCAGAGGGCAAAAACATTCAGTACTTC. This encodes CASSYSPEGKNIQYF.

About this clonotype itself: A read error is possible here, since a much larger clone lies one base away. V usage is TRBV28 and J usage is TRBJ1-6; possible D gene TRBD1, 5 bases. Trimming took off 3 bases at V and 7 bases at J, with 13 bases between the two ends. CDR3 length: 15 amino acids. CDR1 MDHEN and CDR2 SYDVKM come from the germline V gene. The chain's CDR3 is CASSLYLGRNSPLHF. CDR3 sequence (DNA): TGTGCCAGCAGTTTGTATCTGGGACGGAATTCACCCCTCCACTTT.

This clonotype was detected many times. V gene TRBV29-1 combines with J gene TRBJ1-2, with D possibly TRBD1 on 6 matching bases. Deletions cut 5 bases from V and 7 bases from J, with 17 bases between. The germline gives CDR1 SQVTM, CDR2 ANQGSEA. The CDR3 length is 13 residues. In DNA, the CDR3 is TGCAGCGTTCGCACTCAGGGGTTAGGTGGCTACACCTTC. It codes for CSVRTQGLGGYTF.

The V gene is TRBV14, the J gene TRBJ2-7; TRBD1 matches at 8 bases. There are 15 residues in the CDR3. In germline, CDR1 is SGHDN, CDR2 FVKESK. After removal of 1 base from V and 6 bases from J, the junction contained 8 bases not matched to a gene. Here the CDR3 DNA reads TGTGCCAGCAGCCAAGTCCCAGGGGGCTTGGTCGAGCAGTACTTC. This sequence encodes CASSQVPGGLVEQYF.

This clonotype occurred many times. CDR3: CASSQGPPNTEAFF. DNA of the CDR3: TGTGCCAGCAGCCAAGGACCGCCGAACACTGAAGCTTTCTTT. V is TRBV3-1 and J is TRBJ1-1; no firm D call. V was trimmed by 1 base and J by 1 base, leaving 7 bases between them. Germline-derived CDR1 and CDR2 are LGHDT and YNNKEL (reference sequence). This CDR3 has 14 residues.

This clonotype occurred a few times. The chain joins TRBV29-1 to TRBJ1-3; 7 nucleotides align to TRBD1. Germline assignment: CDR1 SQVTM and CDR2 ANQGSEA. Trimming cost V 6 bases and J 2 bases; bases outside gene matches: 4. The CDR3 extends over 13 amino acids. The CDR3 DNA reads TGCAGCGTGGAGACAGGGACTGGAAACACCATATATTTT. Translated, it gives CSVETGTGNTIYF.

V and J are TRBV5-4 and TRBJ2-1, with unresolved D. The CDR3 extends over 12 amino acids. CDR1 SGHNT and CDR2 YYREEE come from the germline V gene (reference sequence). Trimming stripped 0 bases from V and 8 bases from J, with 6 bases between. The DNA of the CDR3 is TGTGCCAGCAGCTTGGTTGGTGATGAGCAGTTCTTC. This codes for CASSLVGDEQFF. Combining the CDR3 with reference TRBV5-4 and TRBJ2-1 gives the whole variable domain ETGVTQSPTHLIKTRGQQVTLRCSSQSGHNTVSWYQQALGQGPQFIFQYYREEENGRGNFPPRFSGLQFPNYSSELNVNALELDDSALYLCASSLVGDEQFFGPGTRLTVL.

This clonotype was observed a handful of times. The chain combines TRBV5-1 with TRBJ2-1; 9 bases match TRBD1. Germline-derived CDR1 and CDR2 are SGHRS and YFSETQ. CDR3 length equals 16 residues. With V trimmed by 5 bases and J by 4 bases, 10 bases remained unmatched. Written as DNA, the CDR3 is TGCGCCAGCAGTGTACAGGGGGCGCGAGGATACAATGAGCAGTTCTTC. This codes for CASSVQGARGYNEQFF.

V is TRBV18 and J is TRBJ2-2, with 14 bases that match TRBD2. The CDR3 is made up of 20 amino acids. Germline lookup yields CDR1 KGHSH and CDR2 LQKENI. V was pared by 4 bases and J by 9 bases, with 19 bases of the junction left unmatched. The DNA for the CDR3 is TGTGCCAGCTCACTCAAGAACCCGGGACTAGCGGGAGCGGTCGTCAGGGAGCTGTTTTTT. Translated: CASSLKNPGLAGAVVRELFF. The complete variable domain, with remaining parts taken from reference TRBV18 and TRBJ2-2, reads NAGVMQNPRHLVRRRGQEARLRCSPMKGHSHVYWYRQLPEEGLKFMVYLQKENIIDESGMPKERFSAEFPKEGPSILRIQQVVRGDSAAYFCASSLKNPGLAGAVVRELFFGEGSRLTVL.

V and J are TRBV6-5 and TRBJ2-1; 7 bases line up with TRBD2. The V and J ends lost 6 bases and 2 bases, in that order; junction bases with no gene match: 7. CDR1 is MNHEY, CDR2 SVGAGI, per germline. CDR3 length: 15 amino acids. The CDR3 loop reads CASSVRGRAYNEQFF. The DNA for the CDR3 is TGTGCCAGCAGCGTAAGAGGGAGGGCCTACAATGAGCAGTTCTTC.

This clonotype was observed many times. The V and J genes are TRBV20-1 and TRBJ2-5; 7 bases align to TRBD2. Per the germline V gene, CDR1 is DFQATT and CDR2 is SNEGSKA (reference sequence). CDR3 length: 15 amino acids. V dropped 6 bases and J dropped 1; count of bases not matched to a gene: 11. CDR3 sequence reads: CSATRASGGQETQYF. The CDR3 region has the DNA TGCAGTGCCACACGGGCTAGCGGAGGCCAAGAGACCCAGTACTTC.

J is TRBJ1-1 and V is TRBV28, with D unresolved. This CDR3 spans 12 amino acids. With 4 bases removed from V and 5 bases from J, the gap between germline ends came to 8 bases. Germline assignment: CDR1 MDHEN and CDR2 SYDVKM. The CDR3 spells CASSSPRTEAFF. The CDR3 coding sequence is TGTGCCAGCAGTTCTCCCCGGACTGAAGCTTTCTTT.

This clonotype was recorded at least ten times. V and J are TRBV29-1 and TRBJ2-2, with 7 bases matching TRBD2. V was clipped by 1 base and J by 1 base; unmatched bases: 6. Germline V lookup: CDR1 SQVTM, CDR2 ANQGSEA. CDR3 length equals 16 residues. In DNA, the CDR3 is TGCAGCGTTGAAGTCGGTCTAGCGGAGAACACCGGGGAGCTGTTTTTT. Amino acids: CSVEVGLAENTGELFF.

V gene TRBV20-1 combines with J gene TRBJ2-7, with D possibly matching TRBD2 (6 bases). The CDR3 covers 14 residues. Trimming left V 4 bases short and J 1 base short, with 14 bases between. Looked up from germline, CDR1 is DFQATT and CDR2 is SNEGSKA (reference sequence). CDR3 residues: CSAIGGRTSYEQYF. DNA for the CDR3: TGCAGTGCTATTGGAGGGCGAACGTCCTACGAGCAGTACTTC.

The chain links TRBV7-9 to TRBJ2-7; 10 bases agree with TRBD2. The germline V gene has CDR1 SEHNR and CDR2 FQNEAQ (reference sequence). The junction had 4 bases not matched to a gene; V was cut back by 4 bases and J by 4 bases. The CDR3 consists of 14 residues. The CDR3 is CASSSSGGTYEQYF. CDR3 in DNA: TGTGCCAGCAGCTCTAGCGGGGGAACTTACGAGCAGTACTTC.

The chain is built from TRBV6-2 or TRBV6-3 and TRBJ2-1; 9 positions match TRBD2. Germline loops: CDR1 MNHEY, CDR2 SVGEGT. V gave up 0 bases and J gave up 4 bases; unmatched junction bases: 7. This CDR3 contains 17 residues. Here the CDR3 DNA reads TGTGCCAGCAGTTACTCCGTAGGAGCGGGGGGTTACAATGAGCAGTTCTTC. As protein: CASSYSVGAGGYNEQFF.

This clonotype was seen ten or more times. The gene calls are TRBV12-3 or TRBV12-4 and TRBJ1-5; D gene unclear. V gave up 6 bases and J gave up 5 bases, with 17 bases separating them. This CDR3 is 15 amino acids long. CDR3 sequence reads: CASRSGRSVDQPQHF. DNA for the CDR3: TGTGCCAGCAGATCCGGACGGTCTGTGGATCAGCCCCAGCATTTT.